This T cell receptor beta chain was captured by sequencing in a study of shared clonotypes between healthy human individuals. A word on this clone: What it binds is unknown.

This CDR3 has 14 residues. V was pared by 8 bases and J by 5 bases, with 19 bases between. The V gene's germline CDR1 is MDHEN and CDR2 SYDVKM. The run depth of the assay was deep. The table came from immunoSEQ multiplex PCR; TCRdb's copy has only in-frame clones and leaves some out. The data show around 1,900,000 clones, approximately 92% seen once. The study, taken as a whole, reports: About 5% of naive CD4 clonotypes were shared across four donors. The study generally estimated greater richness for naive than memory subsets.

Naive CD8 cells lacked CD45RO and underwent positive selection for CCR7, leaving out terminally differentiated effector memory CD45RA+ cells. Donation came from healthy HIV-negative adults that had no recent acute infections or vaccinations. Source material: naive CD8+ T cells from PBMCs. This sequence joins TRBV28 and TRBJ2-7; D may correspond to TRBD1 or TRBD2 (5 bases each). This clonotype was obtained from a young man in good health. Some clones in this sample may be carry-over from other donors' samples. The CDR3 sequence is CASCRGGPWDEQYF. In nucleotides, the CDR3 is TGTGCCAGCTGTCGGGGCGGCCCCTGGGACGAGCAGTACTTC. The variable domain in full, completed from reference TRBV28 and TRBJ2-7, reads DVKVTQSSRYLVKRTGEKVFLECVQDMDHENMFWYRQDPGLGLRLIYFSYDVKMKEKGDIPEGYSVSREKKERFSLILESASTNQTSMYLCASCRGGPWDEQYFGPGTRLTVT.